What follows are 19 T cell receptor beta chains derived from one specimen sequenced in a study of blood T cell repertoires in COVID-19. Profiled with immunoSEQ multiplex PCR; TCRdb holds only in-frame clones, not every one. The sample shows around 210,000 clones, 84% of them seen only once. Sequences were obtained from peripheral blood. The receptors were gathered from a human donor in a cohort sampled during active COVID-19.

With regard to this clone: The sample has other DNA sequences that encode this CDR3 too. V is TRBV5-1 and J is TRBJ1-1, with 8 bases matching TRBD1. With 5 bases clipped from V and 4 bases from J, the junction kept 7 bases outside the gene matches. Germline CDR1 reads SGHRS; CDR2 reads YFSETQ. The CDR3 is 14 amino acids. The CDR3 is CASRRQGAVTEAFF. The CDR3 DNA reads as TGCGCCAGCAGACGGCAGGGGGCTGTCACTGAAGCTTTCTTT. Based on the CDR3 plus reference TRBV5-1 and TRBJ1-1, the full variable domain is KAGVTQTPRYLIKTRGQQVTLSCSPISGHRSVSWYQQTPGQGLQFLFEYFSETQRNKGNFPGRFSGRQFSNSRSEMNVSTLELGDSALYLCASRRQGAVTEAFFGQGTRLTVV.

The J gene is TRBJ1-5, the V gene TRBV27, with D perhaps TRBD1 (6 bases). The CDR3 covers 15 residues. Trimming removed 8 bases from V and 0 bases from J, with 14 bases in between. CDR1 MNHEY and CDR2 SMNVEV come from the germline V gene (reference sequence). The CDR3 here is CASGTQGYSNQPQHF. The CDR3 DNA is TGTGCCAGCGGGACACAGGGTTATAGCAATCAGCCCCAGCATTTT.

This sequence joins TRBV14 and TRBJ2-3; the D gene is possibly TRBD2 (5 bases). Deletions cut 1 base from V and 0 bases from J, with 11 bases between. The CDR3 spans 16 residues. CDR1 and CDR2 from the germline V gene are SGHDN and FVKESK. The CDR3 protein is CASSQGSSPSTDTQYF. The CDR3, as DNA: TGTGCCAGCAGCCAAGGGTCTAGCCCGAGCACAGATACGCAGTATTTT.

V usage is TRBV5-1 and J usage is TRBJ1-1, with D possibly TRBD1 on 6 matching bases. V was pared by 4 bases and J by 5 bases, with 21 bases between. The germline CDR1 and CDR2 sequences are SGHRS and YFSETQ. This CDR3 comprises 16 residues. The CDR3 DNA reads as TGCGCCAGCAGCCATTCAGGGGAAGGTAGTCGGACTGAAGCTTTCTTT. Encoded protein: CASSHSGEGSRTEAFF.

The chain is built from TRBV28 and TRBJ1-3, with 7 bases aligning to TRBD1. The germline V gene has CDR1 MDHEN and CDR2 SYDVKM. V was pared by 3 bases and J by 0 bases, with 14 bases of the junction left unmatched. CDR3 length: 19 residues. The CDR3 spells CASSFLGTAVASSGNTIYF. The CDR3 coding sequence is TGTGCCAGCAGTTTCCTCGGGACAGCAGTAGCCTCCTCTGGAAACACCATATATTTT.

The J gene is TRBJ1-6, the V gene TRBV30; TRBD1 matches 7 bases. With 3 bases clipped from V and 7 bases from J, the junction kept 6 bases outside the gene matches. The germline V gene has CDR1 GTSNPN and CDR2 SVGIG (reference sequence). This CDR3 is built from 14 residues. CDR3 sequence: CAWRRDSLNSPLHF. CDR3 DNA sequence: TGTGCCTGGAGAAGGGACAGCTTAAATTCACCCCTCCACTTT.

This rearrangement joins TRBV2 to TRBJ1-3; D is undetermined. CDR1 and CDR2 (germline): SNHLY, FYNNEI. The CDR3 consists of 15 residues. Trimming took off 4 bases at V and 0 bases at J, with 10 bases between the two ends. CDR3 loop: CASSVGGLSGNTIYF. In DNA, the CDR3 is TGTGCCAGCAGTGTTGGAGGGCTCTCTGGAAACACCATATATTTT.

This sequence joins TRBV4-1 and TRBJ2-5; TRBD1 aligns across 10 bases. Unmatched junction bases numbered 10, after V lost 0 bases and J lost 3 bases. CDR3 size: 18 residues. CDR1 is MGHRA, CDR2 YSYEKL, per germline. This chain's CDR3 is CASSQDGGTGVTEETQYF. CDR3 nucleotides: TGCGCCAGCAGCCAAGACGGCGGGACAGGGGTAACGGAAGAGACCCAGTACTTC.

The V gene is TRBV5-4, the J gene TRBJ2-7, with D possibly TRBD1 on 5 matching bases. The CDR3 has 16 residues. Germline V CDR1 and CDR2: SGHNT, YYREEE (reference sequence). Trimming stripped 4 bases from V and 2 bases from J, with 19 bases between. CDR3 DNA: TGTGCCAGCAGCCCACGGTGGGGCGGAGAAACCTACGAGCAGTACTTC. It yields the protein CASSPRWGGETYEQYF.

The chain combines TRBV21-1 with TRBJ2-7; the table calls TRBD2, which could not be checked here. TRBV21-1 counts as a pseudogene. CDR3 length equals 17 residues. The CDR3 loop reads CASSSQHRRTKAGEQYF. The CDR3 DNA reads TGTGCCAGCAGCTCCCAACATAGGAGGACCAAAGCGGGCGAGCAGTACTTC.

The chain has TRBV6-5 and TRBJ1-4; TRBD1 matches at 10 bases. The junction had 4 bases not matched to a gene; V was cut back by 4 bases and J by 2 bases. The V gene's germline CDR1 is MNHEY and CDR2 SVGAGI. The CDR3 totals 16 residues. CDR3 protein: CASSSGDRGTNEKLFF. The CDR3 DNA follows: TGTGCCAGCAGTTCGGGGGACAGGGGCACTAATGAAAAACTGTTTTTT.

This clone was recorded only once. The chain couples TRBV27 to TRBJ1-4, with unresolved D. CDR1 is MNHEY and CDR2 is SMNVEV in the germline V gene (reference sequence). The CDR3 extends over 15 amino acids. V was cut by 1 base and J by 0 bases, with 6 bases left in between. Here the CDR3 reads CASSLYGATNEKLFF. CDR3 bases: TGTGCCAGCAGTTTATACGGAGCAACTAATGAAAAACTGTTTTTT.

This chain joins TRBV4-1 and TRBJ1-2; 7 bases are a match to TRBD1. There are 14 residues in the CDR3. V shed 2 bases, J shed 5 bases, and the junction held 5 bases outside the gene matches. The germline CDR1 and CDR2 sequences are MGHRA and YSYEKL. The CDR3 DNA follows: TGCGCCAGCAGCCAAACGGGGGACAGATATGGCTACACCTTC. Amino acid sequence: CASSQTGDRYGYTF.

V gene TRBV7-9 combines with J gene TRBJ1-2, with D tentatively TRBD1 (6 bases). This CDR3 has 12 residues. CDR1 is SEHNR, CDR2 FQNEAQ, per germline (reference sequence). Trimming removed 4 bases at V and 8 bases at J, with 11 bases between. CDR3 coding DNA: TGTGCCAGCAGCTCTGGACAGAGGGGCTACACCTTC. Translated: CASSSGQRGYTF.

J is TRBJ2-7 and V is TRBV28; unclear D gene. This CDR3 is 11 amino acids long. V lost 4 bases to trimming and J lost 2 bases, with 3 bases between them. Germline V gene sequence: CDR1 MDHEN, CDR2 SYDVKM. In DNA, the CDR3 is TGTGCCAGCAGTTCCACCTACGAGCAGTACTTC. Protein product: CASSSTYEQYF.

In its sample, this clone was seen once. This rearrangement joins TRBV7-2 to TRBJ1-1; D gene ambiguous. Trimming shortened V by 3 bases and J by 2 bases, and 7 bases separated the two germline ends. The CDR3 has 13 amino acids. Per germline, CDR1 SGHTA and CDR2 FQGNSA. CDR3 in DNA: TGTGCCAGCAGCTTGCAGGTAAACACTGAAGCTTTCTTT. It codes for CASSLQVNTEAFF.

This clone appeared a few times. This CDR3 is CASRTGTVRTQYF. The CDR3 DNA reads TGTGCCAGCAGGACCGGGACAGTGAGGACGCAGTATTTT. The genes are TRBV11-2 and TRBJ2-3; 7 bases fit TRBD1. Germline CDR1 SGHAT, CDR2 FQNNGV. The CDR3 sequence is 13 residues long. The J segment lost 9 bases and the V segment lost 6 bases, leaving 9 bases of the junction unmatched. Full variable domain (missing parts from reference TRBV11-2 and TRBJ2-3): EAGVAQSPRYKIIEKRQSVAFWCNPISGHATLYWYQQILGQGPKLLIQFQNNGVVDDSQLPKDRFSAERLKGVDSTLKIQPAKLEDSAVYLCASRTGTVRTQYFGPGTRLTVL.

V and J are TRBV27 and TRBJ2-7; 10 positions match TRBD1. CDR1 MNHEY and CDR2 SMNVEV come from the germline V gene (reference sequence). The CDR3 loop spans 15 amino acids. Unmatched junction bases numbered 5, after V lost 6 bases and J lost 0 bases. Here the CDR3 DNA reads TGTGCCAGCAGCCCACGACAGGGGGCCTCCTACGAGCAGTACTTC. This translates into CASSPRQGASYEQYF.

This clone has a count of ten or more. This chain links TRBV29-1 with TRBJ2-1; 7 bases align to TRBD1. Germline CDR1 is SQVTM and CDR2 is ANQGSEA. Unmatched junction bases numbered 15, after V lost 7 bases and J lost 6 bases. The CDR3 runs 15 residues. The CDR3: CSARHQGVSVNEQFF. The DNA of the CDR3 is TGCAGCGCCCGTCACCAGGGGGTTTCGGTCAATGAGCAGTTCTTC.